This passage covers 3 T cell receptor beta chains from one sample sequenced in a study of T-cell reconstitution after alpha-beta-depleted transplantation in children. Preparation of the TCRbeta library used unique molecular identifiers. TCRdb redid the calling of the PCR reads with MiXCR, one entry per CDR3 protein. The sample yields 170,000 or so distinct CDR3 sequences, roughly 6.8% seen once. Source: PBMCs from the stem cell graft donor, taken from the stem cell graft. These receptors originate from a human donor who donated a stem cell graft to a child with Wiskott-Aldrich syndrome.

At least ten counts were recorded for this clonotype. The junction and the germline gene differ at one end; a read error may be behind it. V usage is TRBV11-2 and J usage is TRBJ2-5, with 11 bases aligning to TRBD2. Germline CDR1 and CDR2: SGHAT and FQNNGV. There are 14 residues in the CDR3. The CDR3 nucleotides are TGTGCCAGCAGCAGCTTAACTAGCGGGAGTGATTTGAACTTC. This translates into CASSSLTSGSDLNF.

There are many counts of this clonotype. The V call is TRBV29-1, the J call TRBJ1-3, with a weak D call TRBD1 (5 bases). V gave up 1 base and J gave up 4 bases, with 5 bases separating them. From germline, CDR1 is SQVTM and CDR2 ANQGSEA. The CDR3 totals 12 residues. CDR3 nucleotide sequence: TGCAGCGTTGAAGCAGGGGGAAACACCATATATTTT. Translation: CSVEAGGNTIYF.

This clonotype was detected many times. The chain recombines TRBV25-1 with TRBJ1-5, with 8 positions matching TRBD1. CDR1 is MGHDK, CDR2 SYGVNS, per germline. The CDR3 is 14 amino acids. Unmatched junction bases numbered 5, after V lost 3 bases and J lost 7 bases. The chain's CDR3 is CASSETGAGQPQHF. CDR3 nucleotides: TGTGCCAGCAGTGAGACAGGGGCGGGGCAGCCCCAGCATTTT.